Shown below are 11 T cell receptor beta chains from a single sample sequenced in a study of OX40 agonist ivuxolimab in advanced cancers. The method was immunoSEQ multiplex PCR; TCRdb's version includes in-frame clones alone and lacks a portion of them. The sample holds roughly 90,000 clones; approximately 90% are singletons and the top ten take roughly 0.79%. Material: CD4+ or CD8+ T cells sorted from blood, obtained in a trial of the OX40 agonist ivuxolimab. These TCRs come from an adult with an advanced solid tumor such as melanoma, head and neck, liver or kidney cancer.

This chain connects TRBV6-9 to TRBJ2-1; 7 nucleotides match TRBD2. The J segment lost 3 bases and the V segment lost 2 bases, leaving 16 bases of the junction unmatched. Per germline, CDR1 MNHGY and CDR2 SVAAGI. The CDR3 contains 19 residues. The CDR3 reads CASSYARAGNGGNYNEQFF. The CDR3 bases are TGTGCCAGCAGTTATGCCAGAGCGGGGAACGGCGGGAACTACAATGAGCAGTTCTTC.

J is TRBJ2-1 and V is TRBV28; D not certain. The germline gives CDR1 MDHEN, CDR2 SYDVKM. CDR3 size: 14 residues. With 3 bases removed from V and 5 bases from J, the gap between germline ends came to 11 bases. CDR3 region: CASSFFGGHNEQFF. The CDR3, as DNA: TGTGCCAGCAGTTTCTTCGGTGGCCACAATGAGCAGTTCTTC.

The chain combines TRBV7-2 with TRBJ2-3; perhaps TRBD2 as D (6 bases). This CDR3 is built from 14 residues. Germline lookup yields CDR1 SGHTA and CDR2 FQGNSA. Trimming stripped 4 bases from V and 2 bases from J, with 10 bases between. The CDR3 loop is CASSWGTHTDTQYF. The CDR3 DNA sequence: TGTGCCAGCAGCTGGGGGACTCACACAGATACGCAGTATTTT.

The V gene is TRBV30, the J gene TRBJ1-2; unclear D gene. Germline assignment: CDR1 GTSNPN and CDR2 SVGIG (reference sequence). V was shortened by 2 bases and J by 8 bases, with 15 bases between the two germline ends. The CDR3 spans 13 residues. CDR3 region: CAWSPRGYPGYTF. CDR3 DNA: TGTGCCTGGAGTCCACGGGGTTACCCCGGCTACACCTTC.

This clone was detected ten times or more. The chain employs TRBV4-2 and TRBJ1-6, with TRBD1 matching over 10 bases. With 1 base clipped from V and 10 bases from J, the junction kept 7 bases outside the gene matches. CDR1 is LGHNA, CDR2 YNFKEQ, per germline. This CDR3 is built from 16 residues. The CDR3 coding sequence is TGTGCCAGCAGCCAAGTAAGGACAGGGGGAGGCTCACCCCTCCACTTT. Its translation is CASSQVRTGGGSPLHF.

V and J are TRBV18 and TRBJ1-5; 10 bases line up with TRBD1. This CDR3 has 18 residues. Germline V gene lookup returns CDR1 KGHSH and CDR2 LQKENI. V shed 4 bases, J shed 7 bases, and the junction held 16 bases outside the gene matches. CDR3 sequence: CASSRSSPGQGVGQPQHF. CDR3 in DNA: TGTGCCAGCTCACGTTCATCGCCCGGACAGGGGGTGGGGCAGCCCCAGCATTTT.

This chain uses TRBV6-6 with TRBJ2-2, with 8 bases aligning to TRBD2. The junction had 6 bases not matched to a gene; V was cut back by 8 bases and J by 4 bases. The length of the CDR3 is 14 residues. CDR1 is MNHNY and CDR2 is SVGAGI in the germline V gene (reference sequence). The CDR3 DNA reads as TGTGCCAGCTCCCTTCGGGGGGGCACCGGGGAGCTGTTTTTT. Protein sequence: CASSLRGGTGELFF.

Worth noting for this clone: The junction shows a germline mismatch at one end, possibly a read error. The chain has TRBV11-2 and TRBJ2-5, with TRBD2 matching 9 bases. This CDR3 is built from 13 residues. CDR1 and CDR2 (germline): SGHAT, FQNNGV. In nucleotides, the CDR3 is TGTGCCAGCAGAGAATCCGGGACTAGCCGAATGGACTTC. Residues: CASRESGTSRMDF. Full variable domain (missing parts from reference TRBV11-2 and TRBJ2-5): EAGVAQSPRYKIIEKRQSVAFWCNPISGHATLYWYQQILGQGPKLLIQFQNNGVVDDSQLPKDRFSAERLKGVDSTLKIQPAKLEDSAVYLCASRESGTSRMDFGPGTRLLVL.

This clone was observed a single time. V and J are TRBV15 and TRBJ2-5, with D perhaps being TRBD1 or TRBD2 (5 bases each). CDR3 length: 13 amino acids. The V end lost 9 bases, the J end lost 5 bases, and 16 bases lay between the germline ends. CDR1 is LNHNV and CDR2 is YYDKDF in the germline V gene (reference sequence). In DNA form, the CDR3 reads TGTGCCACGAGGAACGTGGGGGAGGAGACCCAGTACTTC. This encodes CATRNVGEETQYF.

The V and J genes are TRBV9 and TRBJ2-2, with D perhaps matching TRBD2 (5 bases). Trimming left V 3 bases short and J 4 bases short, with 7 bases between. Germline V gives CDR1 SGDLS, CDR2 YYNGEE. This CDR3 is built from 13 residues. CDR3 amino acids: CASSGGLTGELFF. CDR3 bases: TGTGCCAGCAGCGGCGGACTCACCGGGGAGCTGTTTTTT.

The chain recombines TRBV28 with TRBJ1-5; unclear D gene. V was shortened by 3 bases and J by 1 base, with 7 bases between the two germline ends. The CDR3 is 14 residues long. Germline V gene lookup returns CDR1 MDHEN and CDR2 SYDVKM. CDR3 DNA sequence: TGTGCCAGCAGTTTTCCCGGGAGCAATCAGCCCCAGCATTTT. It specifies CASSFPGSNQPQHF.